A single sample gave rise to the 22 T cell receptor beta chains below, sequenced in a study of OX40 agonist ivuxolimab in advanced cancers. Clones were read by immunoSEQ multiplex PCR, and TCRdb kept only the in-frame ones, dropping some. The sample lists roughly 47,000 clones, more than 80% occurring once. The sequences come from CD4+ or CD8+ T cells sorted from blood, collected in a trial of the OX40 agonist ivuxolimab. The receptors come from an adult with an advanced solid tumor such as melanoma, head and neck, liver or kidney cancer.

This sequence joins TRBV19 and TRBJ1-6; D gene ambiguous. Per the germline V gene, CDR1 is LNHDA and CDR2 is SQIVND (reference sequence). This CDR3 is built from 14 residues. Trimming shortened V by 2 bases and J by 8 bases, and 10 bases separated the two germline ends. The CDR3 spells CASSISPLDSPLHF. The CDR3 bases are TGTGCCAGTAGTATATCCCCTCTAGATTCACCCCTCCACTTT. The entire variable domain, with the rest obtained from reference TRBV19 and TRBJ1-6, is as follows: DGGITQSPKYLFRKEGQNVTLSCEQNLNHDAMYWYRQDPGQGLRLIYYSQIVNDFQKGDIAEGYSVSREKKESFPLTVTSAQKNPTAFYLCASSISPLDSPLHFGNGTRLTVT.

The rearrangement joins TRBV6-1 to TRBJ2-1; D gene ambiguous. CDR3 length: 11 residues. Per the germline V gene, CDR1 is MNHNS and CDR2 is SASEGT. Trimming cost V 3 bases and J 9 bases, with 6 bases left between them. The CDR3 loop reads CASSEVPEQFF. In DNA form, the CDR3 reads TGTGCCAGCAGTGAGGTACCTGAGCAGTTCTTC.

V is TRBV6-1 and J is TRBJ1-1; 9 nucleotides line up with TRBD1. The CDR3 has 13 residues. With 6 bases clipped from V and 4 bases from J, the junction kept 3 bases outside the gene matches. Per the germline V gene, CDR1 is MNHNS and CDR2 is SASEGT. The CDR3 bases are TGTGCCAGCAGGACGGGACAGGGCACTGAAGCTTTCTTT. Protein sequence: CASRTGQGTEAFF.

This chain connects TRBV27 to TRBJ1-2, with D maybe TRBD1 (5 bases). Trimming took 2 bases from V and 4 from J, leaving 14 bases between them. CDR1 and CDR2 (germline): MNHEY, SMNVEV (reference sequence). This CDR3 comprises 15 residues. The CDR3, as DNA: TGTGCCAGCAGTTTAGGTGGGGGAGAATTCTATGGCTACACCTTC. This gives the protein CASSLGGGEFYGYTF.

The V and J genes are TRBV9 and TRBJ2-1; D is undetermined. Germline V CDR1 and CDR2: SGDLS, YYNGEE. Trimming shortened V by 1 base and J by 0 bases, and 8 bases separated the two germline ends. This CDR3 has 15 residues. The CDR3 is CASSVLASSYNEQFF. For the CDR3, the DNA is TGTGCCAGCAGCGTATTAGCAAGCTCCTACAATGAGCAGTTCTTC.

This chain joins TRBV4-3 and TRBJ1-1; tentative D call: TRBD1 (5 bases). Germline values: CDR1 LGHNA, CDR2 YSLEER. Trimming pared 0 bases from V and 1 base from J, leaving 9 bases between. The CDR3 consists of 15 residues. The DNA for the CDR3 is TGCGCCAGCAGCCAAGATCAAAGGGGGAACACTGAAGCTTTCTTT. This codes for CASSQDQRGNTEAFF.

The chain uses TRBV27 and TRBJ2-1; TRBD1 matches 11 bases. Losses at the gene ends were 6 bases for V and 6 bases for J; bases not matched to a gene: 7. Germline CDR1 is MNHEY and CDR2 is SMNVEV (reference sequence). This CDR3 comprises 15 residues. The CDR3 region has the DNA TGTGCCAGCAGACCCCGGGACAGGGGGTTCAATGAGCAGTTCTTC. As protein: CASRPRDRGFNEQFF.

Details on this clone: The identical CDR3 is also encoded by other nucleotide sequences in the sample. The V gene is TRBV11-3, the J gene TRBJ2-5; D remains unclear. The V and J ends lost 3 bases and 2 bases respectively, with 7 bases between them. Germline assignment: CDR1 SGHNT and CDR2 YENEEA. The CDR3 extends over 13 amino acids. The CDR3 loop reads CASSLWTQETQYF. In nucleotides, the CDR3 is TGTGCCAGCAGCTTGTGGACGCAAGAGACCCAGTACTTC.

Relative to its sample, this clone is medium-sized (0.01 to 0.1%). V and J are TRBV27 and TRBJ1-5; D unresolved. Germline lookup yields CDR1 MNHEY and CDR2 SMNVEV (reference sequence). The V end lost 7 bases, the J end lost 4 bases, and 11 bases lay between the germline ends. CDR3 length equals 13 residues. The CDR3 loop reads CASTRSVNQPQHF. In nucleotides, the CDR3 is TGTGCCAGCACAAGGTCTGTGAATCAGCCCCAGCATTTT.

This chain joins TRBV6-6 and TRBJ2-4, with TRBD2 identical over 7 bases. This CDR3 is built from 16 residues. V was clipped by 7 bases and J by 1 base; unmatched bases: 10. Germline CDR1 reads MNHNY; CDR2 reads SVGAGI (reference sequence). The CDR3 region is CASNLLAPGAKNIQYF. The CDR3, as DNA: TGTGCCAGCAACCTACTAGCGCCAGGGGCCAAAAACATTCAGTACTTC.

The chain uses TRBV19 and TRBJ2-7, with 11 positions matching TRBD1. Trimming at V came to 6 bases and at J to 5 bases, leaving 6 bases not matched to a gene. The CDR3 consists of 14 residues. Germline lookup yields CDR1 LNHDA and CDR2 SQIVND (reference sequence). As DNA, the CDR3 is TGTGCCAGTAGCCCGCGGGGACAGGGGGACGAGCAGTACTTC. It is translated as CASSPRGQGDEQYF. The entire variable domain, with the rest obtained from reference TRBV19 and TRBJ2-7, is as follows: DGGITQSPKYLFRKEGQNVTLSCEQNLNHDAMYWYRQDPGQGLRLIYYSQIVNDFQKGDIAEGYSVSREKKESFPLTVTSAQKNPTAFYLCASSPRGQGDEQYFGPGTRLTVT.

The chain is built from TRBV6-5 and TRBJ2-5; D might be TRBD2 (5 bases). Germline V CDR1 and CDR2: MNHEY, SVGAGI. V was shortened by 4 bases and J by 4 bases, with 7 bases between the two germline ends. The CDR3 covers 12 residues. The CDR3 nucleotides are TGTGCCAGCAGTTCAGAGGGAGAGACCCAGTACTTC. Translating gives CASSSEGETQYF.

Of note for this clone: At one end, the junction sequence differs from germline, possibly due to a read error. The chain is built from TRBV4-3 and TRBJ2-7, with D tentatively TRBD2 (5 bases). Germline loops: CDR1 LGHNA, CDR2 YSLEER. CDR3 length: 15 amino acids. CDR3 protein: CASSQDKSVVWERSF. The CDR3, as DNA: TGCGCCAGCAGCCAAGATAAGAGTGTAGTGTGGGAGAGAAGCTTC.

The chain combines TRBV12-5 with TRBJ2-1; D not resolved. CDR1 and CDR2 from the germline V gene are LGHNT and FRNRAP. The germline V and J ends were trimmed by 0 bases and 0 bases, with 12 bases remaining between them. The CDR3 sequence is 17 residues long. The CDR3 is CASGLVPHRLSYNEQFF. The CDR3 DNA reads TGTGCTAGTGGTTTGGTACCCCACAGACTCTCCTACAATGAGCAGTTCTTC.

The chain links TRBV12-5 to TRBJ2-3, with no clear D. Per the germline V gene, CDR1 is LGHNT and CDR2 is FRNRAP. This CDR3 is 15 amino acids long. The ends were cut back, 2 bases at V and 1 base at J, with 10 bases in the middle. Here the CDR3 DNA reads TGTGCTAGTGGTTTGTATCATCTTGGCACAGATACGCAGTATTTT. Protein sequence: CASGLYHLGTDTQYF.

The rearrangement links TRBV4-3 to TRBJ2-7; possible D gene TRBD1, 7 bases. Germline lookup yields CDR1 LGHNA and CDR2 YSLEER. The V and J ends lost 3 bases and 5 bases respectively, with 17 bases between them. The CDR3 is 15 residues long. CDR3 residues: CASSHRGAVRDEQYF. Written as DNA, the CDR3 is TGCGCCAGCAGCCACAGGGGGGCCGTGCGCGACGAGCAGTACTTC.

This clone has a single count. The chain is built from TRBV5-6 and TRBJ2-7; 9 bases agree with TRBD1. CDR1 SGHDT and CDR2 YYEEEE come from the germline V gene. J lost 5 bases, V lost 3 bases, and 9 bases had no gene match. This CDR3 comprises 15 residues. The DNA for the CDR3 is TGTGCCAGCAGCTCCGTGGGACAGGGAGAGGACGAGCAGTACTTC. Translated: CASSSVGQGEDEQYF.

The chain joins TRBV4-1 to TRBJ2-1; 9 nucleotides line up with TRBD2. CDR1 and CDR2 (germline): MGHRA, YSYEKL. This CDR3 spans 17 amino acids. V lost 4 bases to trimming and J lost 8 bases; unmatched junction nucleotides: 15. The CDR3 loop reads CASSLGGIAGAGDEQFF. The CDR3 nucleotides read TGCGCCAGCAGCCTTGGGGGGATAGCGGGGGCCGGAGATGAGCAGTTCTTC.

This chain's CDR3 is CSVLSGTEIAKNIQYF. The CDR3 DNA follows: TGCAGCGTTCTCTCCGGGACAGAGATAGCCAAAAACATTCAGTACTTC. The V and J genes are TRBV29-1 and TRBJ2-4; 7 nucleotides match TRBD1. V was clipped by 5 bases and J by 0 bases; unmatched bases: 10. Germline lookup yields CDR1 SQVTM and CDR2 ANQGSEA. CDR3 length: 16 residues. Looking up the rest from reference TRBV29-1 and TRBJ2-4 gives the full variable domain: SAVISQKPSRDICQRGTSLTIQCQVDSQVTMMFWYRQQPGQSLTLIATANQGSEATYESGFVIDKFPISRPNLTFSTLTVSNMSPEDSSIYLCSVLSGTEIAKNIQYFGAGTRLSVL.

V and J are TRBV7-9 and TRBJ2-7; a possible D gene is TRBD2 (5 bases). Germline V CDR1 and CDR2: SEHNR, FQNEAQ (reference sequence). Trimming stripped 0 bases from V and 4 bases from J, with 10 bases between. CDR3 length equals 14 residues. In DNA form, the CDR3 reads TGTGCCAGCAGCTTAGCGGGAGCTCTGTACGAGCAGTACTTC. Its protein product is CASSLAGALYEQYF.

V and J are TRBV11-3 and TRBJ1-1, with 10 bases aligning to TRBD1. The CDR3 totals 16 residues. The trim removed 3 bases at V and 5 bases at J, leaving 9 bases unmatched. In germline, CDR1 is SGHNT, CDR2 YENEEA. The CDR3 coding sequence is TGTGCCAGCAGCTTGGGCGCCGGGACAGGGGAAACTGAAGCTTTCTTT. Translating gives CASSLGAGTGETEAFF.

The chain combines TRBV7-9 with TRBJ2-7; TRBD1 agrees at 7 bases. Germline V gene lookup returns CDR1 SEHNR and CDR2 FQNEAQ (reference sequence). The CDR3 length is 16 residues. Trimming cost V 4 bases and J 2 bases; bases outside gene matches: 11. CDR3 loop: CASSSVDRDGPYEQYF. CDR3 DNA sequence: TGTGCCAGCAGCTCTGTAGACAGGGACGGGCCCTACGAGCAGTACTTC.